Shown below are 21 T cell receptor beta chains from a single sample sequenced in a study of shared clonotypes between healthy human individuals. The method was immunoSEQ multiplex PCR; TCRdb's version includes in-frame clones alone and lacks a portion of them. This repertoire shows around 2.5 million clones, 93% found once; its top ten account for roughly 0.39%. Sequenced input: naive CD4+ T cells from PBMCs. Subset meaning: CD45RA+ positively selected. The receptors were gathered from a man between 18 and 35 years old in good health. Some clones in this sample may be carry-over from other donors' samples.

The chain carries TRBV28 and TRBJ1-5; D ambiguous. CDR3 length: 15 amino acids. CDR1 and CDR2 from the germline V gene are MDHEN and SYDVKM. Trimming took 1 base from V and 0 from J, leaving 7 bases between them. In DNA form, the CDR3 reads TGTGCCAGCAGTTTATCTCTGGATAGCAATCAGCCCCAGCATTTT. This translates into CASSLSLDSNQPQHF.

This chain's CDR3 is CASSPSSQTFSYEQYF. In nucleotides, the CDR3 is TGTGCCAGCAGCCCTTCCAGCCAGACGTTCTCCTACGAGCAGTACTTC. This sequence joins TRBV14 and TRBJ2-7; D is uncertain. The V gene's germline CDR1 is SGHDN and CDR2 FVKESK. The CDR3 is 16 amino acids. Trimming cost V 4 bases and J 0 bases, with 16 bases left between them.

The chain carries TRBV7-5 and TRBJ2-3. TRBV7-5 is a listed pseudogene. This CDR3 is built from 16 residues. CDR3 sequence reads: CARSLTRGRKTDTQYF. CDR3 coding DNA: TGTGCCAGAAGCTTAACTAGGGGAAGGAAAACAGATACGCAGTATTTT.

The rearrangement links TRBV6-5 to TRBJ2-3, with 7 bases lining up with TRBD1. Unmatched junction bases numbered 4, after V lost 5 bases and J lost 5 bases. Germline V gives CDR1 MNHEY, CDR2 SVGAGI. The CDR3 runs 13 residues. The CDR3 DNA reads TGTGCCAGCAGTGACAGGGTTGTAGATACGCAGTATTTT. Its protein is CASSDRVVDTQYF.

The chain is built from TRBV19 and TRBJ2-7, with D possibly TRBD1 on 6 matching bases. Germline-derived CDR1 and CDR2 are LNHDA and SQIVND (reference sequence). CDR3 length: 16 residues. The V and J ends lost 5 bases and 0 bases respectively, with 17 bases between them. As DNA, the CDR3 is TGTGCCAGTAGTGGCCCTCGACAGGATAACTCCTACGAGCAGTACTTC. This encodes CASSGPRQDNSYEQYF.

The chain is built from TRBV11-2 and TRBJ2-5; D gene uncertain. The DNA end is more similar to TRBJ2-7, so the J call may be wrong. In germline, CDR1 is SGHAT, CDR2 FQNNGV. CDR3 length: 12 amino acids. The DNA for the CDR3 is TGTGCCAGCACCAATTTCCCCCTCGAGCAGTACTTC. Amino acids: CASTNFPLEQYF.

A note on this clone: Other DNA sequences in the sample encode the same CDR3. V usage is TRBV18 and J usage is TRBJ2-1; 13 bases map to TRBD2. CDR3 length: 15 residues. The junction had 0 bases not matched to a gene; V was cut back by 0 bases and J by 7 bases. Germline V CDR1 and CDR2: KGHSH, LQKENI. The CDR3: CASSPPGLAGNEQFF. The CDR3 bases are TGTGCCAGCTCACCACCGGGACTAGCGGGGAATGAGCAGTTCTTC.

The J gene is TRBJ2-3, the V gene TRBV7-2; D call uncertain. This CDR3 has 14 residues. Trimming stripped 5 bases from V and 6 bases from J, with 15 bases between. Per the germline V gene, CDR1 is SGHTA and CDR2 is FQGNSA. The CDR3 reads CASSPGRAPDTQYF. In DNA form, the CDR3 reads TGTGCCAGCAGCCCTGGCCGAGCGCCGGATACGCAGTATTTT.

V and J are TRBV6-6 and TRBJ1-1; D call uncertain. V was trimmed by 6 bases and J by 12 bases, leaving 23 bases between them. CDR1 and CDR2 (germline): MNHNY, SVGAGI (reference sequence). The CDR3 runs 14 residues. CDR3 loop: CASSSGRQWGGSFF. In DNA form, the CDR3 reads TGTGCCAGCAGCTCCGGACGGCAGTGGGGTGGGTCTTTCTTT.

This rearrangement joins TRBV23-1 to TRBJ1-1, with 8 bases identical to TRBD1. TRBV23-1 carries the ORF label, with uncertain function. The CDR3 is made up of 19 amino acids. The trim removed 6 bases at V and 1 base at J, leaving 19 bases unmatched. The DNA of the CDR3 is TGCGCCAGCAGGAATACAGGGGGGGACGTGGAATTGGGGAACACTGAAGCTTTCTTT. Translated, it gives CASRNTGGDVELGNTEAFF.

The V call is TRBV28, the J call TRBJ2-1, with 7 bases fitting TRBD2. J gave up 6 bases and V 9 bases, and 14 bases lay outside the gene matches. This CDR3 contains 15 residues. Germline-derived CDR1 and CDR2 are MDHEN and SYDVKM. The CDR3 sequence: CASFQNRDYFNEQFF. CDR3 coding DNA: TGTGCCAGTTTCCAAAACCGGGACTACTTCAATGAGCAGTTCTTC.

The chain combines TRBV7-3 with TRBJ2-1; TRBD1 agrees at 9 bases. Per germline, CDR1 SGHTA and CDR2 FQGTGA. The CDR3 runs to 14 residues. V trimming: 5 bases; J trimming: 8 bases; junction bases outside the gene matches: 7. In DNA form, the CDR3 reads TGTGCCAGCAGCCCGGACAGGGGAAGCGATGAGCAGTTCTTC. Translated: CASSPDRGSDEQFF.

The rearrangement links TRBV30 to TRBJ2-7, with TRBD2 matching 9 bases. This CDR3 is 16 amino acids long. Germline V gene lookup returns CDR1 GTSNPN and CDR2 SVGIG (reference sequence). Unmatched junction bases numbered 10, after V lost 2 bases and J lost 2 bases. CDR3: CAWSRGAGGSPYEQYF. CDR3 DNA: TGTGCCTGGAGTCGCGGGGCGGGAGGGAGTCCCTACGAGCAGTACTTC. The full variable domain, its missing parts supplied by reference TRBV30 and TRBJ2-7, is SQTIHQWPATLVQPVGSPLSLECTVEGTSNPNLYWYRQAAGRGLQLLFYSVGIGQISSEVPQNLSASRPQDRQFILSSKKLLLSDSGFYLCAWSRGAGGSPYEQYFGPGTRLTVT.

J is TRBJ2-1 and V is TRBV7-3; possible D gene TRBD1, 6 bases. Trimming cost V 4 bases and J 10 bases, with 14 bases left between them. CDR1 is SGHTA and CDR2 is FQGTGA in the germline V gene. CDR3 length: 13 residues. The CDR3 nucleotides are TGTGCCAGCAGCTCCACAGGGTTCGGCGAGCAGTTCTTC. It encodes CASSSTGFGEQFF. Complete variable domain (other parts from reference TRBV7-3 and TRBJ2-1): GAGVSQTPSNKVTEKGKYVELRCDPISGHTALYWYRQSLGQGPEFLIYFQGTGAADDSGLPNDRFFAVRPEGSVSTLKIQRTERGDSAVYLCASSSTGFGEQFFGPGTRLTVL.

This clone appeared a single time. The chain couples TRBV7-2 to TRBJ2-1; the D is unclear. Per germline, CDR1 SGHTA and CDR2 FQGNSA. The CDR3 is made up of 12 amino acids. V lost 4 bases to trimming and J lost 6 bases, with 7 bases between them. The DNA of the CDR3 is TGTGCCAGCAGCTCTAGTAGCAATGAGCAGTTCTTC. It codes for CASSSSSNEQFF.

Here the CDR3 reads CASSLTREKQFF. In nucleotides, the CDR3 is TGTGCCAGCAGCTTAACGCGGGAGAAGCAGTTCTTC. V is TRBV7-3 and J is TRBJ2-1; 7 nucleotides agree with TRBD2. CDR1 and CDR2 (germline): SGHTA, FQGTGA. V trimming: 0 bases; J trimming: 11 bases; junction bases outside the gene matches: 1. The CDR3 loop spans 12 amino acids.

The rearrangement uses TRBV15 and TRBJ2-3; 15 nucleotides agree with TRBD2. V trimming: 3 bases; J trimming: 2 bases; junction bases outside the gene matches: 12. The CDR3 length is 20 residues. Looked up from germline, CDR1 is LNHNV and CDR2 is YYDKDF (reference sequence). The chain's CDR3 is CATSSRRLGLAGGTTDTQYF. In DNA form, the CDR3 reads TGTGCCACCAGCAGCCGGCGGCTGGGACTAGCGGGAGGAACCACAGATACGCAGTATTTT.

The chain has TRBV11-3 and TRBJ2-7, with 7 bases lining up with TRBD2. CDR3 size: 12 residues. CDR1 is SGHNT, CDR2 YENEEA, per germline. Unmatched junction bases numbered 8, after V lost 5 bases and J lost 10 bases. CDR3 sequence reads: CASSVIRDYQYF. The DNA for the CDR3 is TGTGCCAGCAGCGTAATCCGGGACTATCAGTACTTC.

The chain uses TRBV12-5 and TRBJ1-3; D unresolved. V shed 3 bases and J shed 0 bases, with 3 bases lying between them. This CDR3 contains 13 residues. Germline V gene data show CDR1 as LGHNT and CDR2 as FRNRAP. This CDR3 is CASGFSSGNTIYF. CDR3 nucleotide sequence: TGTGCTAGTGGTTTTAGCTCTGGAAACACCATATATTTT. Full variable domain (rest looked up from reference TRBV12-5 and TRBJ1-3): DARVTQTPRHKVTEMGQEVTMRCQPILGHNTVFWYRQTMMQGLELLAYFRNRAPLDDSGMPKDRFSAEMPDATLATLKIQPSEPRDSAVYFCASGFSSGNTIYFGEGSWLTVV.

This chain's CDR3 is CASSRYRGIDYGYTF. The DNA for the CDR3 is TGTGCCAGCAGTCGATACAGGGGGATCGACTATGGCTACACCTTC. This chain links TRBV6-5 with TRBJ1-2; 8 bases fit TRBD1. The germline V gene encodes CDR1 MNHEY and CDR2 SVGAGI. The CDR3 contains 15 residues. J gave up 3 bases and V 5 bases, and 8 bases lay outside the gene matches.

V is TRBV28 and J is TRBJ1-2; the match to TRBD1 covers 9 bases. Trimming removed 6 bases from V and 7 bases from J; junction bases left unmatched: 6. CDR3 length equals 13 residues. Germline V CDR1 and CDR2: MDHEN, SYDVKM. CDR3: CASRTGGTPGYTF. CDR3 nucleotide sequence: TGTGCCAGCAGGACAGGGGGGACGCCTGGCTACACCTTC.